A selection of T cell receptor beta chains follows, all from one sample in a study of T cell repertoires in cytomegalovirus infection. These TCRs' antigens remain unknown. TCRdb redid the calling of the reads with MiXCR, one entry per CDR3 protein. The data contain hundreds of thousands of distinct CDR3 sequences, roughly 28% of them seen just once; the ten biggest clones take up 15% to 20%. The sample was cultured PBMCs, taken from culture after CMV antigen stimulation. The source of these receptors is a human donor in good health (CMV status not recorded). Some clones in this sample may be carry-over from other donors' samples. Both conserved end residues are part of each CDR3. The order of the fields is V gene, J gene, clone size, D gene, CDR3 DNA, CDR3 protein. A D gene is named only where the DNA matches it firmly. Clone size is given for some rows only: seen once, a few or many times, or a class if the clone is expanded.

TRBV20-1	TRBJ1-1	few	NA	TGCAGTGCTAGACGGCTGAACACTGAAGCTTTCTTT	CSARRLNTEAFF
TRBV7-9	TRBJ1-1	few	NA	TGTGCCAGCAGCCCCCCTGGGGGGGCGGGCGAAGCTTTCTTT	CASSPPGGAGEAFF
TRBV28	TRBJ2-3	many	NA	TGTGCCAGCAGTTTAGGCCAGCTCACAGATACGCAGTATTTT	CASSLGQLTDTQYF
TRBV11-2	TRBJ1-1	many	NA	TGTGCCAGCAGCCCACCTTGGGGGACTGAGAACACTGAAGCTTTCTTT	CASSPPWGTENTEAFF
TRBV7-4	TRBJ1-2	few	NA	TGTGCCAGCAGCTCCCCCCCCAGGGGCGGACGCTACACCTTC	CASSSPPRGGRYTF
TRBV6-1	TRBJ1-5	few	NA	TGTGCCAGCCTTGCAGTCGGTCGGGGCAATCAGCCCCAGCATTTT	CASLAVGRGNQPQHF
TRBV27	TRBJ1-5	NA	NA	TGTGCCAGCAGTTCCGGTGGGGGGAGCGATCAGCCCCAGCATTTT	CASSSGGGSDQPQHF
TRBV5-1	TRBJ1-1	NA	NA	TGCGCCAGCAGCTCGGAACCTCAGGGAAACACTGAAGCTTTCTTT	CASSSEPQGNTEAFF
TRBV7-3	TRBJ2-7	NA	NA	TGTGCCAGCAGCTTAACGGGCCAGGGGAACGAGCAGTACTTC	CASSLTGQGNEQYF
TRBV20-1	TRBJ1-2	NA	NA	TGCAGTGCCCCAGACCAAGGGGTCTATGGCTACACCTTC	CSAPDQGVYGYTF
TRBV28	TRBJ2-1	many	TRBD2	TGTGCCAGCAGGGGACTAGTGAGGCACAATGAGCAGTTCTTC	CASRGLVRHNEQFF
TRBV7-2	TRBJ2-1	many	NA	TGTGCCAGCAGCTTAGCGGGAGTGTCCTACAATGAGCAGTTCTTC	CASSLAGVSYNEQFF
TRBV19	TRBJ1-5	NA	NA	TGTGCCAGTAGTATAGATCTCCTGGGGACGGTGAGCAATCAGCCCCAGCATTTT	CASSIDLLGTVSNQPQHF
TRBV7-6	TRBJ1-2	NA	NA	TGTGCCAGCAGCTTAACGGCGAAGGGTGATGGCTACACCTTC	CASSLTAKGDGYTF
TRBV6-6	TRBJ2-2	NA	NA	TGTGCCAGCAGTCCGTCCCCCTTCACCGGGGAGCTGTTTTTT	CASSPSPFTGELFF
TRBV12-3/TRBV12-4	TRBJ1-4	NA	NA	TGTGCCAGCAGTTTTGGGCGGCGTAATGAAAAACTGTTTTTT	CASSFGRRNEKLFF
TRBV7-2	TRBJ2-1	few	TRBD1	TGTGCCAGCAGCTTAGTCCGACAGGGGCGGTACAATGAGCAGTTCTTC	CASSLVRQGRYNEQFF
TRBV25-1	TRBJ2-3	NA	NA	TGTGCCAGCAGTGAGGGAGGGACAGGTGACGATACGCAGTATTTT	CASSEGGTGDDTQYF
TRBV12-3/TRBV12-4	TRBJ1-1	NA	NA	TGTGCCAGCAACGAGCAGCCACGGATAATTGAAGCTTTCTTT	CASNEQPRIIEAFF
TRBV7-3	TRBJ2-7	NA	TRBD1	TGTGCCAGCAGCGAAGAAGGACAGGGTCCCTACGAGCAGTACTTC	CASSEEGQGPYEQYF
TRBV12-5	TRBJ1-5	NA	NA	TGTGCTAGTGGTTTGGGCGTGGAGCCCAATCAGCCCCAGCATTTT	CASGLGVEPNQPQHF
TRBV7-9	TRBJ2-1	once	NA	TGTGCCTGGGGCGAGAGGGTCAATGAGCAGTTCTTC	CAWGERVNEQFF
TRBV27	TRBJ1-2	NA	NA	TGTGCCAGCAGTTTCAAGTATCGGAGGGTGCGCGACACCTTC	CASSFKYRRVRDTF
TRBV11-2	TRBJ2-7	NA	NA	TGTGCCAGCAGCCTCCGAGGGCACCCCGAGCAGTACTTC	CASSLRGHPEQYF
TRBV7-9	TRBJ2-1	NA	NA	TGTGCCAGCACCTCTGTCTCGGGCTACAATGAGCAGTTCTTC	CASTSVSGYNEQFF
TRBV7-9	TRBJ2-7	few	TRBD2	TGTGCCAGCAGCCCCCCTAGCGGAAACGCCTACGAGCAGTACTTC	CASSPPSGNAYEQYF
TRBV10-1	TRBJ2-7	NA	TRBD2	TGCGCCAGCAGTGTACCGGGACTAGCGGGGATAGACTACGAGCAGTACTTC	CASSVPGLAGIDYEQYF
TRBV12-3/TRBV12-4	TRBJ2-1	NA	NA	TGTGCCAGCAGTCAAAAATACAATGAGCAGTTCTTC	CASSQKYNEQFF
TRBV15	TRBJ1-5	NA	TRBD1	TGTGCCACCAGCAGCGTTCAGGGGGCTGTGCAGCCCCAGCATTTT	CATSSVQGAVQPQHF
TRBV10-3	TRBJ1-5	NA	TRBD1	TGTGCCATCAGAAGACAGGGTGATCAGCCCCAGCATTTT	CAIRRQGDQPQHF
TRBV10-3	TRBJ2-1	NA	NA	TGTGCCATCGGGTTAGCGGTCACCTCCTCCAATGAGCAGTTCTTC	CAIGLAVTSSNEQFF
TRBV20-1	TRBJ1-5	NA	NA	TGCAGTGCTTCAGGGGATCAGCCCCAGCATTTT	CSASGDQPQHF
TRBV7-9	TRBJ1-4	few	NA	TGTGCCAGCAGCCCCATGGCCACGACGGGCGAAAAACTGTTTTTT	CASSPMATTGEKLFF
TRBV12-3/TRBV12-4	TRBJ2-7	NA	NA	TGTGCCAGCAGTCATAGGGAAACAGGATCCTACGAGCAGTACTTC	CASSHRETGSYEQYF
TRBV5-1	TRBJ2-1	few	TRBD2	TGCGCCAGCAGCCGCGGGAGCTCCGGTGGGGAGCAGTTCTTC	CASSRGSSGGEQFF
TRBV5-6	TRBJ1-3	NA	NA	TGTGCCAGCAGCCGCGGGGCAGGCCGAAACACCATATATTTT	CASSRGAGRNTIYF
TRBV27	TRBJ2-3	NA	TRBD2	TGTGCCAGCAGTTCTCCGACTAGCGCGAGGACAGATACGCAGTATTTT	CASSSPTSARTDTQYF
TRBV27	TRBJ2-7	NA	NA	TGTGCCAGCAGCCCGAGACAGGACGGGGAGCAGTACTTC	CASSPRQDGEQYF
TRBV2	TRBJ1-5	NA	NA	TGTGCCACCAAGGACAGAACTAGCAATCAGCCCCAGCATTTT	CATKDRTSNQPQHF
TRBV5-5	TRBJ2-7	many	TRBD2	TGTGCCAGCAGCTACCTTAAACTAGCGGGCGGATCCTACGTCGAGCAGTACTTC	CASSYLKLAGGSYVEQYF
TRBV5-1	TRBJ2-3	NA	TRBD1	TGCGCCAGCACAGAACAGGGGGCAGATACGCAGTATTTT	CASTEQGADTQYF
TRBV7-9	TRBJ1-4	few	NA	TGTGCCAGCAGCTTACTACAGAAAAATGAAAAACTGTTTTTT	CASSLLQKNEKLFF
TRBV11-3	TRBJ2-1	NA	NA	TGTGCCAGCAGCTTACGGCGCGGGACAACCTACAATGAGCAGTTCTTC	CASSLRRGTTYNEQFF
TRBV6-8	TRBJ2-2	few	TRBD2	TGTGCCAGCAGGGGACTAGTGAACACCGGGGAGCTGTTTTTT	CASRGLVNTGELFF
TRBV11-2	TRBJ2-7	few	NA	TGTGCCAGCAGCTCCCTAGTGGGGACTTTGCGATTCTACGAGCAGTACTTC	CASSSLVGTLRFYEQYF
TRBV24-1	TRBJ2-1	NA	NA	TGTGCCACCAGTGATCCTTTTAGCGGTAACCCTTACAATGAGCAGTTCTTC	CATSDPFSGNPYNEQFF
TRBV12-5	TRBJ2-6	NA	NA	TGTGCTAGTGGAGTAACTGGGGCCAACGTCCTGACTTTC	CASGVTGANVLTF
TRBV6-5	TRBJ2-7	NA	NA	TGTGCCAGCAGTTACAACGGCTACGAGCAGTACTTC	CASSYNGYEQYF
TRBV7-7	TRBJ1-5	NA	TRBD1	TGTGCCAGCAGGTACAGGGGAGGCAATCAGCCCCAGCATTTT	CASRYRGGNQPQHF
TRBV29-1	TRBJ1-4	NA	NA	TGCAGCGGGCGGGAGGATGAAAAACTGTTTTTT	CSGREDEKLFF
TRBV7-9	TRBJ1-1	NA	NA	TGTGCCAGCAGCCGCGGACAGTTTAACACTGAAGCTTTCTTT	CASSRGQFNTEAFF
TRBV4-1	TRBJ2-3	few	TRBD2	TGTGCCAGCAGCCAAGAGACTAGCGGGGGGGCGGATACGCAGTATTTT	CASSQETSGGADTQYF
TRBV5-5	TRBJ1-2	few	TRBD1	TGTGCCAGCAGCTTGGAGGAGGGGGCAGACTATGGCTACACCTTC	CASSLEEGADYGYTF
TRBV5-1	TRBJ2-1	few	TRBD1	TGCGCCAGCAGCTTGAGACAGGGAGACAATGAGCAGTTCTTC	CASSLRQGDNEQFF
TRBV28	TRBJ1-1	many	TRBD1	TGTGCCAGCAGTGATTACAGGGGGTATACCACTGAAGCTTTCTTT	CASSDYRGYTTEAFF
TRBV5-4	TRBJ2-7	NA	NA	TGTGCCAGCAGCCCACCCGGGGGGGACAGACGACCCTACGAGCAGTACTTC	CASSPPGGDRRPYEQYF
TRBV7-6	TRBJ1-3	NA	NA	TGTGCCAGCAGCCGCGCTGATAGAAACACCATATATTTT	CASSRADRNTIYF